What follows are 30 T cell receptor beta chains derived from one specimen sequenced in a study of OX40 agonist ivuxolimab in advanced cancers. TCRdb's copy holds only in-frame clones and misses some; the assay was immunoSEQ multiplex PCR. The sample yields about 42,000 clones, approximately 90% seen once. The sequencing here drew on CD4+ or CD8+ T cells sorted from blood, taken in a trial of the OX40 agonist ivuxolimab. The receptors stem from an adult with an advanced solid tumor such as melanoma, head and neck, liver or kidney cancer.

This rearrangement joins TRBV10-1 to TRBJ2-2; tentatively, D is TRBD2 (5 bases). The CDR3 contains 14 residues. Germline-derived CDR1 and CDR2 are WNHNN and SYGVQD (reference sequence). V was cut by 5 bases and J by 5 bases, with 12 bases left in between. The CDR3 nucleotides are TGCGCCAGCAGTACTAGTCTGGGAACCGGGGAGCTGTTTTTT. Its protein is CASSTSLGTGELFF.

In DNA, the CDR3 is TGTGCCAGCATGTGCCGGACGGACCTAAATGAGCAGTTCTTC. Amino acids: CASMCRTDLNEQFF. This chain joins TRBV2 and TRBJ2-1; D is unclear. Germline assignment: CDR1 SNHLY and CDR2 FYNNEI. This CDR3 is 14 amino acids long. V gave up 7 bases and J gave up 7 bases, with 17 bases separating them.

The chain links TRBV7-9 to TRBJ2-3; 13 positions match TRBD2. Looked up from germline, CDR1 is SEHNR and CDR2 is FQNEAQ (reference sequence). This CDR3 is 14 amino acids long. V lost 10 bases and J lost 4; bases outside the gene matches: 5. Here the CDR3 DNA reads TGTGCCATCCCCGGGACTAGCGGGGCAGATACGCAGTATTTT. Protein product: CAIPGTSGADTQYF.

J is TRBJ2-1 and V is TRBV6-1; 11 bases line up with TRBD2. CDR3 length: 18 amino acids. The germline V gene has CDR1 MNHNS and CDR2 SASEGT. The ends lost 4 bases at V and 0 bases at J; junction bases unmatched: 8. CDR3 residues: CASSGDSGRALSYNEQFF. CDR3 DNA sequence: TGTGCCAGCAGTGGAGATAGCGGGAGGGCCCTCTCCTACAATGAGCAGTTCTTC.

CDR3 in DNA: TGTGCCAGCAGCTTAGCACCGGGCCCGAATCAGCCCCAGCATTTT. Protein: CASSLAPGPNQPQHF. This chain connects TRBV7-2 to TRBJ1-5; no firm D call. CDR3 length: 15 residues. V lost 0 bases, J lost 4 bases, and 10 bases lay in between. Germline loops: CDR1 SGHTA, CDR2 FQGNSA.

The J gene is TRBJ1-1, the V gene TRBV5-1; D gene unclear. The ends were cut back, 0 bases at V and 0 bases at J, with 6 bases in the middle. The germline gives CDR1 SGHRS, CDR2 YFSETQ. CDR3 length: 14 amino acids. The CDR3 region is CASSLVRVNTEAFF. The CDR3 DNA follows: TGCGCCAGCAGCTTGGTTAGGGTGAACACTGAAGCTTTCTTT. The whole variable domain, remainder taken from reference TRBV5-1 and TRBJ1-1, is KAGVTQTPRYLIKTRGQQVTLSCSPISGHRSVSWYQQTPGQGLQFLFEYFSETQRNKGNFPGRFSGRQFSNSRSEMNVSTLELGDSALYLCASSLVRVNTEAFFGQGTRLTVV.

The genes are TRBV6-1 and TRBJ1-5; a weak D match, TRBD1 (6 bases). Germline values: CDR1 MNHNS, CDR2 SASEGT. V lost 6 bases, J lost 7 bases, and 19 bases lay in between. This CDR3 comprises 15 residues. The chain's CDR3 is CASRFGGAGEQPQHF. The CDR3 bases are TGTGCCAGCAGGTTCGGCGGGGCAGGGGAGCAGCCCCAGCATTTT.

This clone was recorded once. The chain combines TRBV27 with TRBJ2-6, with 11 bases fitting TRBD1. The length of the CDR3 is 19 residues. Trimming at V came to 6 bases and at J to 0 bases, leaving 10 bases not matched to a gene. Germline lookup yields CDR1 MNHEY and CDR2 SMNVEV (reference sequence). The chain's CDR3 is CASRRTGGRSLSGANVLTF. Here the CDR3 DNA reads TGTGCCAGCAGAAGGACAGGGGGCCGCTCTCTCTCTGGGGCCAACGTCCTGACTTTC.

The chain couples TRBV9 to TRBJ2-7; D might be TRBD1 or TRBD2, each matching 5 bases. The CDR3 is made up of 15 amino acids. Trimming cost V 4 bases and J 4 bases, with 18 bases left between them. Germline CDR1 SGDLS, CDR2 YYNGEE. The CDR3 loop reads CASSPRWGSPYEQYF. The CDR3 nucleotides are TGTGCCAGCAGCCCTCGGTGGGGGTCCCCTTACGAGCAGTACTTC. Looking up the rest from reference TRBV9 and TRBJ2-7 gives the full variable domain: DSGVTQTPKHLITATGQRVTLRCSPRSGDLSVYWYQQSLDQGLQFLIQYYNGEERAKGNILERFSAQQFPDLHSELNLSSLELGDSALYFCASSPRWGSPYEQYFGPGTRLTVT.

Only a few counts were recorded for this clone. V usage is TRBV27 and J usage is TRBJ1-1; D possibly corresponds to TRBD1 (6 bases). The CDR3 consists of 16 residues. The V end lost 1 base, the J end lost 1 base, and 13 bases lay between the germline ends. From germline, CDR1 is MNHEY and CDR2 SMNVEV (reference sequence). CDR3 DNA: TGTGCCAGCAGTTTATATCGGGGGGCGACGAACACTGAAGCTTTCTTT. Amino acid sequence: CASSLYRGATNTEAFF.

The chain carries TRBV6-6 and TRBJ1-2, with D unresolved. This CDR3 contains 14 residues. Germline CDR1 and CDR2: MNHNY and SVGAGI (reference sequence). Trimming removed 4 bases from V and 0 bases from J, with 9 bases in between. The CDR3 spells CASSLYSTNYGYTF. CDR3 coding DNA: TGTGCCAGCAGTTTGTACAGCACTAACTATGGCTACACCTTC.

This chain joins TRBV19 and TRBJ2-5, with 11 bases matching TRBD2. The J call may not be correct, given that the DNA end is closer to TRBJ2-7. The CDR3 totals 15 residues. Germline CDR1 is LNHDA and CDR2 is SQIVND (reference sequence). Here the CDR3 DNA reads TGTGCCAGTAGTCCCACTAGCGGGAGTTGGTACGAGCAGTACTTC. It translates to CASSPTSGSWYEQYF.

The chain joins TRBV4-2 to TRBJ2-3, with D unresolved. Trimming shortened V by 1 base and J by 1 base, and 21 bases separated the two germline ends. Per the germline V gene, CDR1 is LGHNA and CDR2 is YNFKEQ. The CDR3 contains 19 residues. CDR3 in DNA: TGTGCCAGCAGCCAAGCCGGCCTATCCTCTCGGCCCGGCACAGATACGCAGTATTTT. This sequence encodes CASSQAGLSSRPGTDTQYF.

The chain is built from TRBV7-3 and TRBJ2-2, with 9 bases that match TRBD1. The CDR3 sequence is 16 residues long. The V gene end was trimmed by 2 bases and the J gene end by 0 bases; junction bases not matched to a gene: 1. Germline loops: CDR1 SGHTA, CDR2 FQGTGA. In DNA form, the CDR3 reads TGTGCCAGCAGCTTAGGGACAGGGCCGAACACCGGGGAGCTGTTTTTT. Its translation: CASSLGTGPNTGELFF. Based on the CDR3 plus reference TRBV7-3 and TRBJ2-2, the full variable domain is GAGVSQTPSNKVTEKGKYVELRCDPISGHTALYWYRQSLGQGPEFLIYFQGTGAADDSGLPNDRFFAVRPEGSVSTLKIQRTERGDSAVYLCASSLGTGPNTGELFFGEGSRLTVL.

The chain carries TRBV28 and TRBJ2-7; 9 nucleotides match TRBD1. Germline CDR1 MDHEN, CDR2 SYDVKM. Trimming took 5 bases from V and 4 from J; bases not matched to a gene: 6. The CDR3 sequence is 14 residues long. The CDR3 DNA sequence: TGTGCCAGCAGTCTCAGGACAGGGGCTTACGAGCAGTACTTC. It codes for CASSLRTGAYEQYF.

The chain employs TRBV9 and TRBJ2-5, with 12 bases lining up with TRBD2. The junction had 8 bases not matched to a gene; V was cut back by 4 bases and J by 4 bases. The CDR3 is made up of 16 amino acids. CDR1 SGDLS and CDR2 YYNGEE come from the germline V gene. CDR3 sequence (DNA): TGTGCCAGCAGCCGAGAACCGGGACTAGCGGGAGAGACCCAGTACTTC. Protein product: CASSREPGLAGETQYF.

The gene calls are TRBV7-3 and TRBJ2-2, with D uncertain. Trimming took 5 bases from V and 1 from J, leaving 2 bases between them. The CDR3 length is 12 residues. CDR1 is SGHTA, CDR2 FQGTGA, per germline. CDR3 in amino acids: CASSVNTGELFF. The CDR3 DNA reads as TGTGCCAGCAGCGTGAACACCGGGGAGCTGTTTTTT.

This sequence joins TRBV6-1 and TRBJ2-2, with D maybe TRBD1 (6 bases). V was trimmed by 2 bases and J by 7 bases, leaving 23 bases between them. Germline V gene sequence: CDR1 MNHNS, CDR2 SASEGT. The CDR3 has 18 residues. The CDR3 reads CASSEIGLGAKGHGELFF. In nucleotides, the CDR3 is TGTGCCAGCAGTGAAATTGGGCTCGGGGCCAAGGGACACGGGGAGCTGTTTTTT.

V gene TRBV4-1 combines with J gene TRBJ2-3, with 10 bases aligning to TRBD2. CDR3 length: 17 residues. Losses at the gene ends were 0 bases for V and 3 bases for J; bases not matched to a gene: 6. Germline V lookup: CDR1 MGHRA, CDR2 YSYEKL. The CDR3 DNA sequence: TGCGCCAGCAGCCAAGATCCTAGCGGGAGTTGGACAGATACGCAGTATTTT. Protein product: CASSQDPSGSWTDTQYF.

V is TRBV5-1 and J is TRBJ2-3, with TRBD2 matching 7 bases. The J segment lost 2 bases and the V segment lost 0 bases, leaving 3 bases of the junction unmatched. The CDR3 runs to 15 residues. From germline, CDR1 is SGHRS and CDR2 YFSETQ. The CDR3 DNA reads TGCGCCAGCAGCTTGGCCGCGGGAGACACAGATACGCAGTATTTT. Amino acids: CASSLAAGDTDTQYF.

This clone was counted a single time. CDR3 DNA sequence: TGTGCCTGGAGTGTAAGGGCGGGAGGGCCCCCTTTGGAGCAGTACTTC. Amino acids: CAWSVRAGGPPLEQYF. The genes are TRBV30 and TRBJ2-7, with 9 bases fitting TRBD2. J gave up 7 bases and V 0 bases, and 13 bases lay outside the gene matches. Germline V gene lookup returns CDR1 GTSNPN and CDR2 SVGIG (reference sequence). The CDR3 has 16 amino acids.

This clone was seen just once. DNA for the CDR3: TGTGCCACCAGCAGAAGGGGGGCCCGACAAGAGACCCAGTACTTC. Translation gives CATSRRGARQETQYF. V gene TRBV15 combines with J gene TRBJ2-5; either TRBD1 or TRBD2 may fit D (6 bases each). Trimming cost V 2 bases and J 2 bases, with 12 bases left between them. Germline values: CDR1 LNHNV, CDR2 YYDKDF (reference sequence). CDR3 size: 15 residues.

J is TRBJ1-5 and V is TRBV7-9, with a weak D call TRBD1 (5 bases). In germline, CDR1 is SEHNR, CDR2 FQNEAQ (reference sequence). The length of the CDR3 is 14 residues. V lost 1 base, J lost 6 bases, and 10 bases lay in between. The CDR3 reads CASSLDTGGQPQHF. The DNA for the CDR3 is TGTGCCAGCAGCTTAGACACGGGGGGTCAGCCCCAGCATTTT.

This chain connects TRBV4-1 to TRBJ2-7; no firm D call. The V gene lost 0 bases and the J gene lost 4 bases, with 7 bases spanning the gap. This CDR3 has 13 residues. The germline gives CDR1 MGHRA, CDR2 YSYEKL. As DNA, the CDR3 is TGCGCCAGCAGCCAAGATGATCAGTACGAGCAGTACTTC. Translation gives CASSQDDQYEQYF.

The chain couples TRBV27 to TRBJ2-7; D may match TRBD1 or TRBD2 (5 bases each). Trimming cost V 2 bases and J 5 bases, with 10 bases left between them. The CDR3 contains 13 residues. Germline-derived CDR1 and CDR2 are MNHEY and SMNVEV (reference sequence). DNA for the CDR3: TGTGCCAGCAGTTTACCAGGGACCGACGAGCAGTACTTC. It yields the protein CASSLPGTDEQYF.

The V call is TRBV5-1, the J call TRBJ2-7; D is unresolved. Germline CDR1 and CDR2: SGHRS and YFSETQ. Trimming stripped 5 bases from V and 3 bases from J, with 12 bases between. CDR3 length: 13 residues. CDR3 bases: TGCGCCAGCAGTCCGGGCTCAAACTACGAGCAGTACTTC. Encoded protein: CASSPGSNYEQYF.

The rearrangement joins TRBV30 to TRBJ2-5, with TRBD2 as a possible D gene (5 bases). Germline lookup yields CDR1 GTSNPN and CDR2 SVGIG (reference sequence). The V gene lost 3 bases and the J gene lost 1 base, with 15 bases spanning the gap. This CDR3 is 15 amino acids long. In nucleotides, the CDR3 is TGTGCCTGGAGCCATATCCCGGGATTCCAAGAGACCCAGTACTTC. It encodes CAWSHIPGFQETQYF.

The chain employs TRBV30 and TRBJ1-2; unclear D gene. The CDR3 has 16 amino acids. V was pared by 0 bases and J by 12 bases, with 26 bases between. CDR1 and CDR2 from the germline V gene are GTSNPN and SVGIG (reference sequence). The CDR3 reads CAWSVEEGRAAAMHTF. CDR3 coding DNA: TGTGCCTGGAGTGTAGAGGAGGGCCGGGCAGCGGCTATGCACACCTTC.

CDR3 nucleotide sequence: TGTGCCAGCAGCCCAGGAGTTGGGGGGACCCAGTACTTC. This gives the protein CASSPGVGGTQYF. The chain links TRBV9 to TRBJ2-5, with D tentatively TRBD1 or TRBD2 (5 bases each). V lost 4 bases, J lost 7 bases, and 14 bases lay in between. Germline loops: CDR1 SGDLS, CDR2 YYNGEE. The CDR3 runs to 13 residues.

The chain combines TRBV5-1 with TRBJ2-7, with 7 bases fitting TRBD2. The junction had 16 bases not matched to a gene; V was cut back by 3 bases and J by 4 bases. CDR1 is SGHRS, CDR2 YFSETQ, per germline. The CDR3 totals 17 residues. DNA for the CDR3: TGCGCCAGCAGCTACCATGGGCTAGCGGAGGCCATATACGAGCAGTACTTC. This codes for CASSYHGLAEAIYEQYF.